These 28 T cell receptor beta chains originate from one sample sequenced in a study of T-cell reconstitution after alpha-beta-depleted transplantation in children. This sample's TCRbeta library carried unique molecular identifier barcodes. Using its own MiXCR run on the PCR reads, TCRdb lists one record per CDR3 protein. The data contain around 410,000 distinct CDR3 sequences, around 9.9% of them singletons. The sample consisted of PBMCs from the stem cell graft donor, taken from the stem cell graft. The receptors were gathered from a human donor who donated a stem cell graft to a child with acute myeloid leukemia.

In this sample, this clonotype turned up a few times. The V call is TRBV20-1, the J call TRBJ2-3; 11 bases are shared with TRBD2. V trimming: 6 bases; J trimming: 4 bases; junction bases outside the gene matches: 9. CDR1 is DFQATT, CDR2 SNEGSKA, per germline (reference sequence). The CDR3 consists of 15 residues. For the CDR3, the DNA is TGCAGTGCACCGACTAGCGGGACCCCCGCAGATACGCAGTATTTT. Its translation: CSAPTSGTPADTQYF.

This clonotype was seen repeatedly, ten times or more. The chain uses TRBV7-2 and TRBJ2-1; 9 bases match TRBD1. The ends lost 5 bases at V and 9 bases at J; junction bases unmatched: 8. CDR1 SGHTA and CDR2 FQGNSA come from the germline V gene. This CDR3 comprises 14 residues. The CDR3 here is CASSLWTGESEQFF. CDR3 DNA sequence: TGTGCCAGCAGCCTATGGACAGGGGAAAGTGAGCAGTTCTTC. Supplemented by reference TRBV7-2 and TRBJ2-1, the full variable domain reads GAGVSQSPSNKVTEKGKDVELRCDPISGHTALYWYRQSLGQGLEFLIYFQGNSAPDKSGLPSDRFSAERTGGSVSTLTIQRTQQEDSAVYLCASSLWTGESEQFFGPGTRLTVL.

The gene calls are TRBV29-1 and TRBJ2-1, with 10 bases lining up with TRBD1. The V gene end was trimmed by 6 bases and the J gene end by 3 bases; junction bases not matched to a gene: 2. CDR1 and CDR2 from the germline V gene are SQVTM and ANQGSEA. The CDR3 runs to 13 residues. The CDR3 DNA follows: TGCAGCGTCCGGACAGGGGGCTACAATGAGCAGTTCTTC. Amino acids: CSVRTGGYNEQFF.

The chain has TRBV3-1 and TRBJ2-3; D is perhaps TRBD1 (6 bases). Per the germline V gene, CDR1 is LGHDT and CDR2 is YNNKEL (reference sequence). The CDR3 spans 24 residues. Trimming shortened V by 0 bases and J by 7 bases, and 41 bases separated the two germline ends. The CDR3 is CASSQEKGQPSQRGGVARTHTQYF. Written as DNA, the CDR3 is TGTGCCAGCAGCCAAGAAAAAGGACAGCCCTCACAGAGGGGTGGGGTGGCCCGGACCCATACGCAGTATTTT.

This clonotype was recorded many times. The chain has TRBV12-3 or TRBV12-4 and TRBJ1-5; D is undetermined. This CDR3 region has 13 residues. V gave up 6 bases and J gave up 9 bases, with 15 bases separating them. The CDR3 reads CASSERPPGPQHF. The CDR3 nucleotides are TGTGCCAGCAGCGAACGGCCCCCCGGGCCCCAGCATTTT.

This clonotype was counted a few times. The chain uses TRBV9 and TRBJ1-4, with 7 positions matching TRBD1. CDR3 length: 16 residues. Germline loops: CDR1 SGDLS, CDR2 YYNGEE. V gave up 3 bases and J gave up 6 bases; unmatched junction bases: 11. Here the CDR3 DNA reads TGTGCCAGCAGCGGAGAGACGACAGGGATATATGAAAAACTGTTTTTT. Translation gives CASSGETTGIYEKLFF. Combining the CDR3 with reference TRBV9 and TRBJ1-4 gives the whole variable domain DSGVTQTPKHLITATGQRVTLRCSPRSGDLSVYWYQQSLDQGLQFLIQYYNGEERAKGNILERFSAQQFPDLHSELNLSSLELGDSALYFCASSGETTGIYEKLFFGSGTQLSVL.

The chain employs TRBV2 and TRBJ2-3; 8 bases line up with TRBD2. CDR1 SNHLY and CDR2 FYNNEI come from the germline V gene. Trimming removed 8 bases from V and 6 bases from J; junction bases left unmatched: 7. The CDR3 has 13 residues. The CDR3 sequence: CASGGRYSDTQYF. The CDR3 DNA is TGTGCCAGCGGCGGGAGGTATTCGGATACGCAGTATTTT.

The DNA of the CDR3 is TGTGCCAGCAGCTGGGGGGCAGGGCGAGAGCAGTACTTC. Protein sequence: CASSWGAGREQYF. This sequence joins TRBV7-3 and TRBJ2-7, with D possibly being TRBD1 or TRBD2 (6 bases each). The V and J ends lost 4 bases and 7 bases respectively, with 14 bases between them. CDR3 length: 13 residues. Germline-derived CDR1 and CDR2 are SGHTA and FQGTGA. Full variable domain (missing parts from reference TRBV7-3 and TRBJ2-7): GAGVSQTPSNKVTEKGKYVELRCDPISGHTALYWYRQSLGQGPEFLIYFQGTGAADDSGLPNDRFFAVRPEGSVSTLKIQRTERGDSAVYLCASSWGAGREQYFGPGTRLTVT.

The sample holds a few counts of this clonotype. This rearrangement joins TRBV7-8 to TRBJ1-3, with 7 bases that match TRBD1. Unmatched junction bases numbered 3, after V lost 6 bases and J lost 1 base. CDR3 length: 14 residues. Germline CDR1 reads SGHVS; CDR2 reads FQNEAQ. CDR3 coding DNA: TGTGCCAGCAGGCGACAGGGATCTGGAAACACCATATATTTT. This translates into CASRRQGSGNTIYF.

This clonotype was picked up a small number of times. This chain uses TRBV7-9 with TRBJ2-5; no reliable D call. Germline assignment: CDR1 SEHNR and CDR2 FQNEAQ (reference sequence). There are 16 residues in the CDR3. V was clipped by 1 base and J by 0 bases, with 12 bases between them. This CDR3 reads CASSLVIQLYQETQYF. The CDR3 coding sequence is TGTGCCAGCAGCTTAGTGATCCAGCTGTACCAAGAGACCCAGTACTTC. Using reference TRBV7-9 and TRBJ2-5 for the parts outside the CDR3, the full variable domain is DTGVSQNPRHKITKRGQNVTFRCDPISEHNRLYWYRQTLGQGPEFLTYFQNEAQLEKSRLLSDRFSAERPKGSFSTLEIQRTEQGDSAMYLCASSLVIQLYQETQYFGPGTRLLVL.

Details on this clonotype: At one end, the junction sequence differs from germline, possibly due to a read error. The chain combines TRBV12-3 or TRBV12-4 with TRBJ2-5; possible D gene TRBD2, 5 bases. CDR3 length: 15 amino acids. CDR3 protein: CACSLASGGQETQYF. DNA for the CDR3: TGTGCCTGCAGTTTAGCGTCTGGCGGCCAAGAGACCCAGTACTTC.

This chain links TRBV4-1 with TRBJ2-1; no firm D call. This CDR3 is built from 15 residues. V lost 1 base to trimming and J lost 6 bases, with 13 bases between them. The germline gives CDR1 MGHRA, CDR2 YSYEKL. Here the CDR3 DNA reads TGCGCCAGCAGCCAAGGGCCCCCTGGACGCAATGAGCAGTTCTTC. Protein sequence: CASSQGPPGRNEQFF.

CDR3 residues: CGLHMTGSNEKLFF. CDR3 nucleotide sequence: TGCGGATTACACATGACAGGCTCTAATGAAAAACTGTTTTTT. The chain carries TRBV20-1 and TRBJ1-4, with D possibly being TRBD1 (6 bases). The germline V gene encodes CDR1 DFQATT and CDR2 SNEGSKA (reference sequence). This CDR3 is built from 14 residues.

DNA for the CDR3: TGTGCCTCACGTCCAATATATCAGTACTTC. This sequence encodes CASRPIYQYF. The rearrangement links TRBV10-3 to TRBJ2-4; D gene uncertain. The V end was cut by 11 bases, the J end by 12 bases, with 14 bases between. In germline, CDR1 is ENHRY, CDR2 SYGVKD. The CDR3 consists of 10 residues.

Ten or more counts support this clonotype. This sequence joins TRBV27 and TRBJ2-4; either TRBD1 or TRBD2 may supply D (5 bases each). Deletions cut 8 bases from V and 6 bases from J, with 14 bases between. Germline CDR1 is MNHEY and CDR2 is SMNVEV (reference sequence). The CDR3 sequence is 13 residues long. CDR3 in amino acids: CASGTQGSNIQYF. In nucleotides, the CDR3 is TGTGCCAGCGGGACCCAGGGATCAAACATTCAGTACTTC.

This clonotype was detected a few times. V is TRBV14 and J is TRBJ2-5, with D maybe TRBD2 (6 bases). The CDR3 spans 14 residues. Trimming took 4 bases from V and 7 from J, leaving 16 bases between them. The germline V gene has CDR1 SGHDN and CDR2 FVKESK. The DNA of the CDR3 is TGTGCCAGCAGCCCGACTAGTGCCCCGGGGACCCAGTACTTC. Its translation: CASSPTSAPGTQYF.

This clonotype was seen ten or more times. This chain links TRBV7-2 with TRBJ2-1; 13 bases match TRBD2. The germline CDR1 and CDR2 sequences are SGHTA and FQGNSA. CDR3 length: 15 amino acids. Trimming at V came to 1 base and at J to 6 bases, leaving 0 bases not matched to a gene. In nucleotides, the CDR3 is TGTGCCAGCAGCTTAGGGACTAGCGGGGGCAATGAGCAGTTCTTC. As protein: CASSLGTSGGNEQFF.

This clonotype was counted between two and nine times. This chain uses TRBV18 with TRBJ1-2; no clear D. Germline lookup yields CDR1 KGHSH and CDR2 LQKENI. Trimming removed 1 base at V and 1 base at J, with 13 bases between. The CDR3 is 16 amino acids. This chain's CDR3 is CASSPLSTEFNYGYTF. The CDR3 region has the DNA TGTGCCAGCTCACCACTAAGTACTGAATTTAACTATGGCTACACCTTC.

This clonotype was found a few times. J is TRBJ1-1 and V is TRBV15, with TRBD1 identical over 9 bases. CDR3 size: 15 residues. Germline V gene data show CDR1 as LNHNV and CDR2 as YYDKDF (reference sequence). With V trimmed by 4 bases and J by 1 base, 4 bases remained unmatched. CDR3 bases: TGTGCCACCAGCACCACGGGACAGGGGAACACTGAAGCTTTCTTT. Encoded protein: CATSTTGQGNTEAFF.

This clonotype was counted between two and nine times. This chain links TRBV5-1 with TRBJ2-3; D possibly uses TRBD1 or TRBD2 (5 bases each). Looked up from germline, CDR1 is SGHRS and CDR2 is YFSETQ. Trimming left V 0 bases short and J 8 bases short, with 13 bases between. CDR3 length: 14 residues. This CDR3 reads CASSLEWGLATQYF. The CDR3 bases are TGCGCCAGCAGCTTGGAGTGGGGGTTAGCTACGCAGTATTTT.

The chain is built from TRBV5-5 and TRBJ1-1; 9 bases agree with TRBD1. V gave up 4 bases and J gave up 6 bases; unmatched junction bases: 16. This CDR3 has 17 residues. Germline V CDR1 and CDR2: SGHKS, YYEKEE (reference sequence). The chain's CDR3 is CASSGTGRRERGPEAFF. The CDR3 DNA is TGTGCCAGCAGCGGGACAGGGAGAAGAGAACGAGGCCCTGAAGCTTTCTTT.

The CDR3 reads CASSSSPGPSYEQYV. CDR3 bases: TGCGCCAGCAGCTCATCTCCGGGTCCGAGCTACGAGCAGTACGTC. This chain joins TRBV5-1 and TRBJ2-7; no reliable D call. The V gene lost 3 bases and the J gene lost 3 bases, with 16 bases spanning the gap. Germline CDR1 SGHRS, CDR2 YFSETQ. CDR3 length equals 15 residues.

CDR3 bases: TGTGCCAGCAGTTCCCTGGACAGGAACTATGGCTACACCTTC. It translates to CASSSLDRNYGYTF. V gene TRBV27 combines with J gene TRBJ1-2, with TRBD1 matching 7 bases. This CDR3 has 14 residues. Trimming took 4 bases from V and 2 from J; bases not matched to a gene: 4. Germline loops: CDR1 MNHEY, CDR2 SMNVEV (reference sequence).

This clonotype was detected many times. The V call is TRBV5-1, the J call TRBJ1-4; 8 nucleotides match TRBD1. V shed 4 bases and J 0 bases; nucleotides not matched to a gene: 2. The CDR3 totals 15 residues. Germline CDR1 SGHRS, CDR2 YFSETQ. CDR3 residues: CASSMTGATNEKLFF. In nucleotides, the CDR3 is TGCGCCAGCAGCATGACAGGGGCAACTAATGAAAAACTGTTTTTT.

This clonotype was observed at least ten times. The chain couples TRBV29-1 to TRBJ1-1, with D uncertain. The CDR3 has 12 residues. The V and J ends lost 5 bases and 0 bases respectively, with 7 bases between them. Germline-derived CDR1 and CDR2 are SQVTM and ANQGSEA. The CDR3 loop is CSVRELNTEAFF. As DNA, the CDR3 is TGCAGCGTTAGGGAGTTGAACACTGAAGCTTTCTTT.

The table lists this clonotype with a few counts. V usage is TRBV20-1 and J usage is TRBJ2-3; 10 bases are a match to TRBD2. The trim removed 5 bases at V and 0 bases at J, leaving 2 bases unmatched. Germline V gene sequence: CDR1 DFQATT, CDR2 SNEGSKA (reference sequence). The CDR3 totals 14 residues. CDR3 in amino acids: CSAPSGSSTDTQYF. Here the CDR3 DNA reads TGCAGTGCTCCTAGCGGGAGCAGCACAGATACGCAGTATTTT.

This clonotype was observed a few times. V gene TRBV5-1 combines with J gene TRBJ2-2; D is perhaps TRBD2 (6 bases). The V end was cut by 3 bases, the J end by 6 bases, with 15 bases between. Germline V lookup: CDR1 SGHRS, CDR2 YFSETQ. The CDR3 loop spans 15 amino acids. The DNA for the CDR3 is TGCGCCAGCAGCTCCGGGGGATTGGGGGCCGGGGAGCTGTTTTTT. This sequence encodes CASSSGGLGAGELFF.

This clonotype has at least ten counts. V is TRBV9 and J is TRBJ1-2; no clear D gene. CDR1 and CDR2 (germline): SGDLS, YYNGEE. V was pared by 0 bases and J by 8 bases, with 11 bases between. CDR3 length equals 13 residues. Written as DNA, the CDR3 is TGTGCCAGCAGCGTAGAAGTGGATAACGGCTACACCTTC. This translates into CASSVEVDNGYTF.